This T cell receptor beta chain comes out of a study of blood T cell repertoires in COVID-19. The assay was immunoSEQ multiplex PCR, and TCRdb's table has in-frame clones only and misses some. The table has nearly 250,000 clones, more than 75% seen once. Germline loops: CDR1 SGHAT, CDR2 FQNNGV. The CDR3 is 15 residues long. V lost 5 bases, J lost 2 bases, and 6 bases stayed unmatched. Seattle enrolled patients during active infection and tracked them longitudinally. The chain combines TRBV11-2 with TRBJ2-5; 9 bases are a match to TRBD1. Specimen: peripheral blood. This sequence originates from an elderly woman with COVID-19, enrolled during active disease. The CDR3 DNA reads as TGTGCCAGCAGCCCGCGGACAGGGGCTCAAGAGACCCAGTACTTC. Translated, it gives CASSPRTGAQETQYF.